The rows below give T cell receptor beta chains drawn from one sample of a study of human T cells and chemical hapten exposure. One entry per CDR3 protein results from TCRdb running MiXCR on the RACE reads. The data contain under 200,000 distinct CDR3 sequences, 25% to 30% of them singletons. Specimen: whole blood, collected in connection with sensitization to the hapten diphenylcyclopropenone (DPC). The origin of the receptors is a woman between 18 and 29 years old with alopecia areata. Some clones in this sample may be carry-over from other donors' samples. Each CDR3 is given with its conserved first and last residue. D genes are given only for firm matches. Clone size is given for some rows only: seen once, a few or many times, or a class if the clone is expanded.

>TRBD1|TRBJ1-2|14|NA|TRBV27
CASRPPGQLYGYTF
TGTGCCAGCAGGCCGCCGGGACAGTTATATGGCTACACCTTC
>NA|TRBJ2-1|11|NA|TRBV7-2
CASSFEAGQFF
TGTGCCAGCAGCTTCGAGGCGGGGCAGTTCTTC
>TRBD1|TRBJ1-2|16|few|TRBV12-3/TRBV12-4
CASRRTGGGVPYGYTF
TGTGCCAGCAGACGGACAGGGGGCGGTGTTCCCTATGGCTACACCTTC
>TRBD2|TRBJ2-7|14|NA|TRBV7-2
CASSFRDYFYEQYF
TGTGCCAGCAGCTTCCGGGACTACTTCTACGAGCAGTACTTC
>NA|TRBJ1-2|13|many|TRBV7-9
CASSLPGDYGYTF
TGTGCCAGCAGCTTACCGGGAGACTATGGCTACACCTTC
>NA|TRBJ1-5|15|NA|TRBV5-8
CASSQGLRSNQPQHF
TGTGCCAGCAGCCAAGGGTTGAGAAGCAATCAGCCCCAGCATTTT
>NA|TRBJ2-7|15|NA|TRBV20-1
CSAVYGTPLFYEQYF
TGCAGTGCCGTGTATGGTACACCTCTCTTCTACGAGCAGTACTTC
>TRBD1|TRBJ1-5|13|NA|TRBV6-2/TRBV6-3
CASGELRGEPQHF
TGTGCCAGCGGGGAACTCAGGGGGGAGCCCCAGCATTTT
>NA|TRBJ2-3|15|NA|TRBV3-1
CASSRRGARGDTQYF
TGTGCCAGCAGCCGAAGAGGGGCCCGGGGAGATACGCAGTATTTT
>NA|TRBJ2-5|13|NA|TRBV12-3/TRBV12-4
CASTTTVGETQYF
TGTGCCAGCACCACTACAGTGGGGGAGACCCAGTACTTC